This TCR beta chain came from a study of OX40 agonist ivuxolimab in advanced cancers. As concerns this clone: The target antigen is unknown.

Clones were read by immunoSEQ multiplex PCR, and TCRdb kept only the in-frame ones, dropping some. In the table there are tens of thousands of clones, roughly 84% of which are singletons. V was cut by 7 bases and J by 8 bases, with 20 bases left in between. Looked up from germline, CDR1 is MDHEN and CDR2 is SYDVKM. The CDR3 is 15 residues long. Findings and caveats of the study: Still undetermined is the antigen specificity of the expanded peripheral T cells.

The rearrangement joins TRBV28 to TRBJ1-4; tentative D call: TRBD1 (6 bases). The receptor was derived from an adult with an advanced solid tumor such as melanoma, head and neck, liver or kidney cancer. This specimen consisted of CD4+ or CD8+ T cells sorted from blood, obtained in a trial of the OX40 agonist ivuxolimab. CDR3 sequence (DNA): TGTGCCAGCACCGAAAACAGGGAAGTTGGGGAAAAACTGTTTTTT. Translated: CASTENREVGEKLFF.